These 17 T cell receptor beta chains came from one sample sequenced in a study of CD8 T cells in ankylosing spondylitis. Overall study results and limits: A TCR beta motif of fewer than ten highly homologous variants appeared characteristic of ankylosing spondylitis blood.

TCRdb reprocessed the 5' RACE reads with MiXCR, giving one entry per CDR3 protein. The sample yields 700,000 to 850,000 distinct CDR3 sequences, over 9.5% seen once. Their specific antigens are unknown. The sequenced sample was blood, either unsorted or a sorted T cell fraction (not recorded which). These receptor sequences come from a male donor with ankylosing spondylitis.

This clonotype was found many times. V and J are TRBV29-1 and TRBJ2-3; 7 nucleotides agree with TRBD1. Trimming at V came to 7 bases and at J to 0 bases, leaving 10 bases not matched to a gene. This CDR3 comprises 15 residues. In germline, CDR1 is SQVTM, CDR2 ANQGSEA. CDR3 DNA sequence: TGCAGCGGGGCCGGACAGGATACTAGCACAGATACGCAGTATTTT. Its protein is CSGAGQDTSTDTQYF.

This clonotype has more than one count but fewer than ten. This chain links TRBV12-3 or TRBV12-4 with TRBJ1-5, with 11 nucleotides matching TRBD1. The CDR3 totals 14 residues. Losses at the gene ends were 3 bases for V and 7 bases for J; bases not matched to a gene: 2. CDR3 protein: CASSFGDRGQPQHF. CDR3 sequence (DNA): TGTGCCAGCAGTTTTGGGGACAGGGGGCAGCCCCAGCATTTT.

V usage is TRBV5-1 and J usage is TRBJ2-3; 8 bases are shared with TRBD2. Germline lookup yields CDR1 SGHRS and CDR2 YFSETQ. V was clipped by 1 base and J by 2 bases; unmatched bases: 3. The length of the CDR3 is 15 residues. The CDR3 bases are TGCGCCAGCAGCTTGTTTAGCGGGACCACAGATACGCAGTATTTT. Translating gives CASSLFSGTTDTQYF.

This chain connects TRBV10-3 to TRBJ1-3; unclear D gene. The CDR3 has 13 residues. Germline V lookup: CDR1 ENHRY, CDR2 SYGVKD. V shed 4 bases and J shed 2 bases, with 6 bases lying between them. The CDR3 reads CAISGNTGNTIYF. The CDR3 DNA follows: TGTGCCATCAGTGGTAATACTGGAAACACCATATATTTT.

A few counts support this clonotype. This sequence joins TRBV7-6 and TRBJ2-7; D gene unclear. The CDR3 is made up of 14 amino acids. Deletions cut 5 bases from V and 3 bases from J, with 14 bases between. CDR1 SGHVS and CDR2 FNYEAQ come from the germline V gene. As DNA, the CDR3 is TGTGCCAGCAGCCCGATGACGGATATCTACGAGCAGTACTTC. Protein product: CASSPMTDIYEQYF.

Many counts were recorded for this clonotype. The genes are TRBV5-1 and TRBJ2-1; 8 positions agree with TRBD2. CDR3 length: 14 amino acids. Germline-derived CDR1 and CDR2 are SGHRS and YFSETQ. V shed 6 bases, J shed 5 bases, and the junction held 7 bases outside the gene matches. CDR3 loop: CASTPTSGNNEQFF. CDR3 sequence (DNA): TGCGCCAGCACCCCTACTAGCGGAAACAATGAGCAGTTCTTC.

The chain recombines TRBV9 with TRBJ2-3; no firm D call. The germline V gene encodes CDR1 SGDLS and CDR2 YYNGEE. V shed 0 bases and J shed 6 bases, with 14 bases lying between them. The CDR3 totals 15 residues. The CDR3 sequence is CASSVVAMKGDTQYF. The CDR3 DNA sequence: TGTGCCAGCAGCGTAGTGGCTATGAAAGGGGATACGCAGTATTTT.

The rearrangement uses TRBV29-1 and TRBJ2-7; D may be TRBD2 (5 bases). The germline V gene encodes CDR1 SQVTM and CDR2 ANQGSEA. Trimming cost V 6 bases and J 2 bases, with 14 bases left between them. The CDR3 is made up of 13 amino acids. The CDR3 protein is CSVSRTETYEQYF. Here the CDR3 DNA reads TGCAGCGTATCACGGACTGAAACCTACGAGCAGTACTTC.

This clonotype was counted at least ten times. This chain connects TRBV29-1 to TRBJ2-7, with D perhaps TRBD1 or TRBD2 (5 bases each). Germline V gene sequence: CDR1 SQVTM, CDR2 ANQGSEA. The CDR3 contains 13 residues. Trimming left V 6 bases short and J 0 bases short, with 12 bases between. CDR3 sequence reads: CSVRDGLSYEQYF. CDR3 DNA sequence: TGCAGCGTACGGGACGGACTCTCCTACGAGCAGTACTTC.

This clonotype was counted many times. DNA for the CDR3: TGTGCCAGCAGCTTAGTCACCGTCAACAATCAGCCCCAGCATTTT. This gives the protein CASSLVTVNNQPQHF. The chain links TRBV7-2 to TRBJ1-5; D uncertain. Germline V CDR1 and CDR2: SGHTA, FQGNSA. Trimming pared 1 base from V and 3 bases from J, leaving 10 bases between. There are 15 residues in the CDR3.

The table lists this clonotype with many counts. V is TRBV5-1 and J is TRBJ2-2; D tentatively reads TRBD1 or TRBD2 (5 bases each). Germline assignment: CDR1 SGHRS and CDR2 YFSETQ. V shed 2 bases and J shed 2 bases, with 13 bases lying between them. This CDR3 spans 16 amino acids. CDR3: CASSLRTGLNTGELFF. CDR3 DNA sequence: TGCGCCAGCAGCTTAAGGACGGGGCTCAACACCGGGGAGCTGTTTTTT.

In its sample, this clonotype was seen a few times. The chain couples TRBV5-5 to TRBJ1-6, with no clear D. Trimming took off 2 bases at V and 15 bases at J, with 18 bases between the two ends. CDR3 size: 14 residues. Germline V CDR1 and CDR2: SGHKS, YYEKEE (reference sequence). Here the CDR3 DNA reads TGTGCCAGCAGCTTAGATCTTATGGTCTCAGTCCTCCACTTT. Its protein product is CASSLDLMVSVLHF.

This chain links TRBV20-1 with TRBJ2-2, with 7 bases fitting TRBD2. V trimming: 4 bases; J trimming: 2 bases; junction bases outside the gene matches: 4. The CDR3 length is 14 residues. Germline CDR1 DFQATT, CDR2 SNEGSKA (reference sequence). CDR3 sequence reads: CSAIAGVNTGELFF. For the CDR3, the DNA is TGCAGTGCTATTGCGGGAGTAAACACCGGGGAGCTGTTTTTT.

At least ten counts were recorded for this clonotype. The chain has TRBV7-2 and TRBJ1-2; D is ambiguous. The CDR3 has 12 residues. CDR1 is SGHTA and CDR2 is FQGNSA in the germline V gene. V was pared by 6 bases and J by 4 bases, with 9 bases between. CDR3 protein: CASSSSGYGYTF. The CDR3 coding sequence is TGTGCCAGCAGTTCCTCGGGCTATGGCTACACCTTC.

This clonotype was detected only a few times. The V and J genes are TRBV4-2 and TRBJ1-2; 8 nucleotides line up with TRBD1. Germline V gene lookup returns CDR1 LGHNA and CDR2 YNFKEQ. CDR3 size: 16 residues. With V trimmed by 4 bases and J by 1 base, 8 bases remained unmatched. The CDR3 DNA sequence: TGTGCCAGCAGCCGAGAGACAGGGGCCCTTAACTATGGCTACACCTTC. It codes for CASSRETGALNYGYTF.

This clonotype was detected many times. The chain employs TRBV7-2 and TRBJ2-3; D is ambiguous. V was shortened by 3 bases and J by 4 bases, with 5 bases between the two germline ends. Germline loops: CDR1 SGHTA, CDR2 FQGNSA. The length of the CDR3 is 12 residues. The CDR3 sequence: CASSFRADTQYF. The CDR3 DNA reads TGTGCCAGCAGCTTTCGGGCAGATACGCAGTATTTT. Based on the CDR3 plus reference TRBV7-2 and TRBJ2-3, the full variable domain is GAGVSQSPSNKVTEKGKDVELRCDPISGHTALYWYRQSLGQGLEFLIYFQGNSAPDKSGLPSDRFSAERTGGSVSTLTIQRTQQEDSAVYLCASSFRADTQYFGPGTRLTVL.

This chain joins TRBV28 and TRBJ2-7; D unresolved. This CDR3 comprises 14 residues. Germline CDR1 reads MDHEN; CDR2 reads SYDVKM. V lost 10 bases to trimming and J lost 3 bases, with 19 bases between them. This CDR3 is CATTTLTPNYEQYF. In DNA, the CDR3 is TGTGCCACCACCACCTTGACCCCTAACTACGAGCAGTACTTC.